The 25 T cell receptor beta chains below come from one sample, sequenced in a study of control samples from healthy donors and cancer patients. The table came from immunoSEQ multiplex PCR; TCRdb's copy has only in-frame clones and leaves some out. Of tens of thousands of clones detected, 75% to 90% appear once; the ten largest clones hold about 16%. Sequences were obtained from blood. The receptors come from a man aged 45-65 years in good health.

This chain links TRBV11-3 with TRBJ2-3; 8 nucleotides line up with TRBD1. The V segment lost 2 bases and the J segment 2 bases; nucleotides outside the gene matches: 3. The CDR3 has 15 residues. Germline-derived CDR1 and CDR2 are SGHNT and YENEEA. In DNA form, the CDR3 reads TGTGCCAGCAGCTTACGACAGGGGTTCACAGATACGCAGTATTTT. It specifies CASSLRQGFTDTQYF.

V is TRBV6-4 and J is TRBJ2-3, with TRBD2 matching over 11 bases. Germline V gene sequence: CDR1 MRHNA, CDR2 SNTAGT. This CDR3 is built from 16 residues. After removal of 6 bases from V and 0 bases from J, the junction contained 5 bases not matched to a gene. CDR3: CASSPGLAVSTDTQYF. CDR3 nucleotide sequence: TGTGCCAGCAGCCCGGGACTAGCGGTCAGCACAGATACGCAGTATTTT.

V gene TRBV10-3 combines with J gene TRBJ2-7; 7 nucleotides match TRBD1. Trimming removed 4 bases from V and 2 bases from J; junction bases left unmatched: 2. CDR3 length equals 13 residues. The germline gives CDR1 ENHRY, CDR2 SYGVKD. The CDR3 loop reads CAISGGGPYEQYF. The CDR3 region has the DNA TGTGCCATCAGTGGAGGGGGCCCCTACGAGCAGTACTTC.

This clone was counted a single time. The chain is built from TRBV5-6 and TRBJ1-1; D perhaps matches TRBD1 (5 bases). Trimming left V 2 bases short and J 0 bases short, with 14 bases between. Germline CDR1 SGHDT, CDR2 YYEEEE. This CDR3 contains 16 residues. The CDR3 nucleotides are TGTGCCAGCAGCTTAGAACGGGGGGTCATGAACACTGAAGCTTTCTTT. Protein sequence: CASSLERGVMNTEAFF.

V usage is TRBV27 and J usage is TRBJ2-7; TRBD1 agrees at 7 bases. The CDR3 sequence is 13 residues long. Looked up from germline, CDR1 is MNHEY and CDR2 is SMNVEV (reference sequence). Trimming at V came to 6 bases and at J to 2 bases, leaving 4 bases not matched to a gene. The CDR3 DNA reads TGTGCCAGCAGGGGGACAGAAGCCTACGAGCAGTACTTC. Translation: CASRGTEAYEQYF.

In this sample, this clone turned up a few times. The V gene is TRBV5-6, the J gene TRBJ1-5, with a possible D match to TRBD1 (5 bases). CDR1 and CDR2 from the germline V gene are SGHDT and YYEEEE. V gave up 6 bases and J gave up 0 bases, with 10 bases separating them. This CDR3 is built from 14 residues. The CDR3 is CASKRQFSNQPQHF. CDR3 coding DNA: TGTGCCAGCAAGCGACAGTTTAGCAATCAGCCCCAGCATTTT.

CDR3 nucleotide sequence: TGTGCCAGCAGCAAAAGGGTTCGGGCGGGACCGGCGTTCGGGGAGCTGTTTTTT. It codes for CASSKRVRAGPAFGELFF. The V and J genes are TRBV21-1 and TRBJ2-2; the table calls TRBD2, which could not be checked here. TRBV21-1 is assigned pseudogene status. This CDR3 spans 18 amino acids.

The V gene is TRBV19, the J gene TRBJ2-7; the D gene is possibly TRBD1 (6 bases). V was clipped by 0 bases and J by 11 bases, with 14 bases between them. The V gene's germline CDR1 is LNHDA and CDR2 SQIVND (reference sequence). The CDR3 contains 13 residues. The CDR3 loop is CASSIDPTGSKYF. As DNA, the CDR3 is TGTGCCAGTAGTATAGATCCCACAGGGTCGAAGTACTTC.

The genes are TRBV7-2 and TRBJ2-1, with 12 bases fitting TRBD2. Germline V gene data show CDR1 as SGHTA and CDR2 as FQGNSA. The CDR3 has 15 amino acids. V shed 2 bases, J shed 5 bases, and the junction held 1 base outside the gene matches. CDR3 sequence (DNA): TGTGCCAGCAGCTTATGGACTAGCGGGAACAATGAGCAGTTCTTC. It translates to CASSLWTSGNNEQFF. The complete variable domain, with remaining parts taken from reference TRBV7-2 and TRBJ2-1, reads GAGVSQSPSNKVTEKGKDVELRCDPISGHTALYWYRQSLGQGLEFLIYFQGNSAPDKSGLPSDRFSAERTGGSVSTLTIQRTQQEDSAVYLCASSLWTSGNNEQFFGPGTRLTVL.

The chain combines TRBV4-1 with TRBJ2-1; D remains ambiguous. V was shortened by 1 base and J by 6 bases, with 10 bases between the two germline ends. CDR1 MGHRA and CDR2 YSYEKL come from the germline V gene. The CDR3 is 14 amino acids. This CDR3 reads CASSQVSRANEQFF. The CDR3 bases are TGCGCCAGCAGCCAAGTAAGCCGGGCCAATGAGCAGTTCTTC.

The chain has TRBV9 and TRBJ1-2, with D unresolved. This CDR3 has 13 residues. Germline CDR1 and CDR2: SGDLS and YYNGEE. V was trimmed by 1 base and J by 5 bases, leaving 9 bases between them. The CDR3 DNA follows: TGTGCCAGCAGCGTATCACAGATATATGGCTACACCTTC. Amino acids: CASSVSQIYGYTF.

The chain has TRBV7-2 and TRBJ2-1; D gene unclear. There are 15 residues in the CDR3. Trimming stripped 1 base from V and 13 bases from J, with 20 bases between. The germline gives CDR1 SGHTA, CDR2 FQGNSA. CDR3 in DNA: TGTGCCAGCAGCTTAGATTGGCGTGGTAGTAACCCTCAGTTCTTC. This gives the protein CASSLDWRGSNPQFF. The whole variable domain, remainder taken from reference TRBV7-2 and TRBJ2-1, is GAGVSQSPSNKVTEKGKDVELRCDPISGHTALYWYRQSLGQGLEFLIYFQGNSAPDKSGLPSDRFSAERTGGSVSTLTIQRTQQEDSAVYLCASSLDWRGSNPQFFGPGTRLTVL.

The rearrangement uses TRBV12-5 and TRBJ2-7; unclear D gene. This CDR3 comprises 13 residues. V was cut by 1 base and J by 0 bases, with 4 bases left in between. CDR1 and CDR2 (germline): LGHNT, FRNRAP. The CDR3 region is CASGLDSSYEQYF. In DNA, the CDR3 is TGTGCTAGTGGTTTGGACAGCTCCTACGAGCAGTACTTC.

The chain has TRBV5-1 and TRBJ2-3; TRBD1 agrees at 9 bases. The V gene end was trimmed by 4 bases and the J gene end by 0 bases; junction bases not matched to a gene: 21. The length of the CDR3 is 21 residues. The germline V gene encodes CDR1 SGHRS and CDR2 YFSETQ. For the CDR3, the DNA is TGCGCCAGCAGCGGTGTACGGGGACAGGGTTTCGGTTCCTCTAGCACAGATACGCAGTATTTT. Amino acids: CASSGVRGQGFGSSSTDTQYF.

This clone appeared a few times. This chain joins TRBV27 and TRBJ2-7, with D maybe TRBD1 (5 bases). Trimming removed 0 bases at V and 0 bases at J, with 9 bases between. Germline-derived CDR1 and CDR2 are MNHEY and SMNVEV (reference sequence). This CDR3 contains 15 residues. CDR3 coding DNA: TGTGCCAGCAGTTTATCCCCGACAGTCTCCTACGAGCAGTACTTC. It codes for CASSLSPTVSYEQYF.

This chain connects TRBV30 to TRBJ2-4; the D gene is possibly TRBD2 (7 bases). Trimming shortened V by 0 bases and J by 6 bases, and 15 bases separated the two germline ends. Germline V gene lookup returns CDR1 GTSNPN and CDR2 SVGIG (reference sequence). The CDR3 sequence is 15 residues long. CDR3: CAWSVSGGLGNIQYF. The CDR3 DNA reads TGTGCCTGGAGTGTTTCGGGGGGCTTGGGAAACATTCAGTACTTC.

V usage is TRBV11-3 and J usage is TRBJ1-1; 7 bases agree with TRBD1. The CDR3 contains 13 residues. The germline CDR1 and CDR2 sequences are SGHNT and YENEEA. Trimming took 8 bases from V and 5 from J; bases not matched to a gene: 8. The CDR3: CASLKNRGTEAFF. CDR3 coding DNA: TGTGCCAGCCTAAAAAACAGGGGAACTGAAGCTTTCTTT.

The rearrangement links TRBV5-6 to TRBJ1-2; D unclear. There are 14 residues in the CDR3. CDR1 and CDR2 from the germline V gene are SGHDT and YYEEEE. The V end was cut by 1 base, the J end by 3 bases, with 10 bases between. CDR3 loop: CASSLQGAYYGYTF. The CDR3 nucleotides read TGTGCCAGCAGCTTGCAAGGCGCGTACTATGGCTACACCTTC.

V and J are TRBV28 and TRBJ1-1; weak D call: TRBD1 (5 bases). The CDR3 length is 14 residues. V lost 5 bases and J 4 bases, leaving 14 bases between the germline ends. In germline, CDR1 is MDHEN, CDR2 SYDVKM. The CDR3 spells CASSPEFGATEAFF. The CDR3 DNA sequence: TGTGCCAGCAGTCCCGAGTTCGGGGCCACTGAAGCTTTCTTT. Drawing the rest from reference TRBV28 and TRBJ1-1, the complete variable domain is DVKVTQSSRYLVKRTGEKVFLECVQDMDHENMFWYRQDPGLGLRLIYFSYDVKMKEKGDIPEGYSVSREKKERFSLILESASTNQTSMYLCASSPEFGATEAFFGQGTRLTVV.

CDR3 sequence (DNA): TGCGCCAGCAGCCAACGATGGGGGGCAGGGACAGCTTGGTCACCCCTCCACTTT. As protein: CASSQRWGAGTAWSPLHF. The chain recombines TRBV4-3 with TRBJ1-6, with 7 bases aligning to TRBD1. This CDR3 is 18 amino acids long. The ends lost 2 bases at V and 10 bases at J; junction bases unmatched: 17. Germline CDR1 is LGHNA and CDR2 is YSLEER.

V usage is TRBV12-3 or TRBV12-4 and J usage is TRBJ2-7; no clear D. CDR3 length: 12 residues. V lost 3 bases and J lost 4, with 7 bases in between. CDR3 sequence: CASSFEVYEQYF. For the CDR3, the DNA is TGTGCCAGCAGTTTCGAAGTGTACGAGCAGTACTTC.

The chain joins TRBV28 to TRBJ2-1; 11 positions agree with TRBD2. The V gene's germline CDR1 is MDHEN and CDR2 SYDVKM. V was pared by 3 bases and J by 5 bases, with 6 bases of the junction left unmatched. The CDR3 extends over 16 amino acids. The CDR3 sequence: CASSFLRGLADNEQFF. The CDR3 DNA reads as TGTGCCAGCAGTTTTCTCCGGGGACTAGCGGACAATGAGCAGTTCTTC.

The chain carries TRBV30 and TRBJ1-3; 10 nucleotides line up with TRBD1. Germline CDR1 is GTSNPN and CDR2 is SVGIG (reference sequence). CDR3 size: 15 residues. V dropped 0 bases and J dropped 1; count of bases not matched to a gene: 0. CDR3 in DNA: TGTGCCTGGAGTGTGGGACAGGGGTCTGGAAACACCATATATTTT. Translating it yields CAWSVGQGSGNTIYF.

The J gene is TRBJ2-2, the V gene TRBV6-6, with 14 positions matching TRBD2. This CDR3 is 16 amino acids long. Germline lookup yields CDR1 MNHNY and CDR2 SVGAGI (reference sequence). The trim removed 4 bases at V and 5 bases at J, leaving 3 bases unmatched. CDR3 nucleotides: TGTGCCAGCAGTTGGGGACTAGCGGGAGAAACCGGGGAGCTGTTTTTT. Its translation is CASSWGLAGETGELFF.

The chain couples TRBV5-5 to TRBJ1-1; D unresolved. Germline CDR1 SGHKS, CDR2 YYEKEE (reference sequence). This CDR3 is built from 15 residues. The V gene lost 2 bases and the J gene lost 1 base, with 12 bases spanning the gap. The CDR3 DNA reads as TGTGCCAGCAGCTTTCGGATCGGAGAGAACACTGAAGCTTTCTTT. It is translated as CASSFRIGENTEAFF.